This TCR beta chain appears in the sequencing data of a study of ipilimumab plus nivolumab after autologous stem cell transplantation. Study background: The myeloma group: high-risk transplant-naive, or relapse within 3 years after first autologous transplant.

About this clone itself: What it recognizes is unknown.

Points from the study as a whole: Authors suggest TCR repertoire, Treg phenotype and gut microbiota support further study.

Patients got ipilimumab 1 mg/kg beginning 14 to 28 days post-transplant. Patients got 3 mg/kg IV nivolumab weeks 1, 4, 7, 10, then biweekly through week 26. Assay: immunoSEQ multiplex PCR; the TCRdb copy retains only in-frame clones and omits some. The sample holds tens of thousands of clones; 70% to 90% are singletons and the top ten take 0.7% to 1%. Sequencing was performed on PBMCs, taken in a trial of ipilimumab plus nivolumab as post-transplant consolidation. The sequence came from a male donor with multiple myeloma.

This CDR3 is CSAREGYGYTF. The CDR3 bases are TGCAGTGCTAGGGAGGGCTATGGCTACACCTTC. V usage is TRBV20-1 and J usage is TRBJ1-2; no firm D call. Germline CDR1 and CDR2: DFQATT and SNEGSKA (reference sequence). Trimming removed 3 bases at V and 4 bases at J, with 6 bases between. The CDR3 sequence is 11 residues long.